This T cell receptor beta chain was sequenced in a study of T cell responses to AZD1222 COVID-19 vaccine. Study results and caveats: Two AZD1222 administrations were followed by greater Spike-specific TCR breadth and depth. Donors were mostly white British, more females; clonal diversity possibly underestimated. Baseline testing showed seropositivity in only a handful of AZD1222 recipients. Dominant at 160-218 and 743-854, vaccine-associated CD4 TCRs also spanned spike.

Details on this clone: Its target is unknown.

This CDR3 spans 15 amino acids. Trimming removed 2 bases from V and 0 bases from J, with 12 bases in between. Germline V gene data show CDR1 as SGHRS and CDR2 as YFSETQ. Sequencing was performed with immunoSEQ multiplex PCR; in TCRdb, only in-frame clones are kept and a portion is missing. The sample carries over 85,000 clones, about 94% recorded once. This clonotype originated in an adult who received the AZD1222 COVID-19 vaccine. The chain links TRBV5-1 to TRBJ2-7, with D perhaps matching TRBD2 (5 bases). Specimen: peripheral blood, collected 28 days after the second AZD1222 dose. CDR3: CASSFEGQSSYEQYF. CDR3 coding DNA: TGCGCCAGCAGCTTTGAGGGCCAGAGCTCCTACGAGCAGTACTTC.